The rows below give T cell receptor beta chains drawn from one sample of a study of cytotoxic CD8 clonotypes in ibrutinib-treated CLL. The protocol was immunoSEQ multiplex PCR, while the TCRdb copy is restricted to in-frame clones and leaves out a portion. The data show tens of thousands of clones, roughly three quarters seen once. The source material was PBMCs, sampled after 12 months of ibrutinib treatment. These receptors all come from a human donor with chronic lymphocytic leukemia. Each CDR3 is given with its conserved first and last residue. The order of the fields is V gene, clone size, J gene, D gene, CDR3 protein, CDR3 DNA. D genes are given only for firm matches. Clone size is not always given. Where it is, it says once, few, many or a class for expanded clones.

v_gene: TRBV19; abundance: -; j_gene: TRBJ2-5; d_gene: TRBD1; CDR3aa: CASSTRQGYQETQYF; CDR3nt: TGTGCCAGTAGTACCCGACAGGGTTATCAAGAGACCCAGTACTTC
v_gene: TRBV19; abundance: -; j_gene: TRBJ1-5; d_gene: -; CDR3aa: CASSLVRVNYNQPQHF; CDR3nt: TGTGCCAGTAGTTTGGTCAGGGTAAACTACAATCAGCCCCAGCATTTT
v_gene: TRBV2; abundance: -; j_gene: TRBJ1-4; d_gene: TRBD1; CDR3aa: CASSVNRGQGEKLFF; CDR3nt: TGTGCCAGCAGTGTGAACAGGGGGCAGGGCGAAAAACTGTTTTTT
v_gene: TRBV6-5; abundance: -; j_gene: TRBJ2-1; d_gene: -; CDR3aa: CASTGGTADYNEQFF; CDR3nt: TGTGCCAGCACCGGAGGGACAGCCGACTACAATGAGCAGTTCTTC
v_gene: TRBV14; abundance: few; j_gene: TRBJ1-2; d_gene: -; CDR3aa: CASSLGLVANYGYTF; CDR3nt: TGTGCCAGCAGCCTCGGACTGGTAGCTAACTATGGCTACACCTTC
v_gene: TRBV5-1; abundance: once; j_gene: TRBJ2-7; d_gene: TRBD1; CDR3aa: CASRGGTGDYEQYF; CDR3nt: TGCGCCAGCAGGGGTGGGACAGGGGACTACGAGCAGTACTTC
v_gene: TRBV25-1; abundance: few; j_gene: TRBJ2-7; d_gene: -; CDR3aa: CASSDGVFYEQYF; CDR3nt: TGTGCCAGCAGTGATGGGGTTTTCTACGAGCAGTACTTC
v_gene: TRBV4-1; abundance: -; j_gene: TRBJ1-5; d_gene: -; CDR3aa: CASSGRGNQPQHF; CDR3nt: TGCGCCAGCAGTGGCAGGGGCAATCAGCCCCAGCATTTT
v_gene: TRBV4-3; abundance: -; j_gene: TRBJ2-1; d_gene: TRBD2; CDR3aa: CASSQEASGRPYNEQFF; CDR3nt: TGCGCCAGCAGCCAAGAGGCTAGCGGGAGACCCTACAATGAGCAGTTCTTC
v_gene: TRBV4-2; abundance: -; j_gene: TRBJ1-2; d_gene: TRBD1; CDR3aa: CASSQEGQGGRYGYTF; CDR3nt: TGTGCCAGCAGCCAAGAGGGGCAGGGGGGGAGGTATGGCTACACCTTC
v_gene: TRBV11-2; abundance: -; j_gene: TRBJ2-1; d_gene: -; CDR3aa: CASSLTGSSYNEQFF; CDR3nt: TGTGCCAGCAGCTTAACAGGGAGCTCCTACAATGAGCAGTTCTTC
v_gene: TRBV30; abundance: few; j_gene: TRBJ2-5; d_gene: TRBD2; CDR3aa: CAWSVLTSGRKTQYF; CDR3nt: TGTGCCTGGAGTGTCTTGACTAGCGGGAGGAAGACCCAGTACTTC
v_gene: TRBV15; abundance: -; j_gene: TRBJ2-6; d_gene: TRBD2; CDR3aa: CATSSTGTSGTSGANVLTF; CDR3nt: TGTGCCACCAGCTCGACCGGGACTAGCGGCACCTCTGGGGCCAACGTCCTGACTTTC
v_gene: TRBV11-2; abundance: -; j_gene: TRBJ2-7; d_gene: -; CDR3aa: CASSLSRPQGEQYF; CDR3nt: TGTGCCAGCAGCTTATCGCGGCCTCAAGGCGAGCAGTACTTC
v_gene: TRBV5-8; abundance: once; j_gene: TRBJ2-1; d_gene: TRBD1; CDR3aa: CATTGGYGLNEQFF; CDR3nt: TGTGCCACCACAGGGGGCTACGGCCTCAATGAGCAGTTCTTC
v_gene: TRBV6-5; abundance: -; j_gene: TRBJ2-1; d_gene: -; CDR3aa: CASSYAVSSYNEQFF; CDR3nt: TGTGCCAGCAGTTACGCGGTAAGCTCCTACAATGAGCAGTTCTTC
v_gene: TRBV5-1; abundance: -; j_gene: TRBJ1-2; d_gene: TRBD1; CDR3aa: CASSNVGTGGYTF; CDR3nt: TGTGCCAGCAGCAATGTTGGGACAGGAGGCTACACCTTC
v_gene: TRBV4-1; abundance: -; j_gene: TRBJ1-5; d_gene: TRBD1; CDR3aa: CASRRGQGQAPRPQHF; CDR3nt: TGCGCCAGCAGACGCGGACAGGGGCAGGCCCCCCGGCCCCAGCATTTT
v_gene: TRBV5-4; abundance: -; j_gene: TRBJ2-1; d_gene: TRBD2; CDR3aa: CASSALEREIIHEQFF; CDR3nt: TGTGCCAGCAGCGCCCTAGAGCGGGAAATAATTCATGAGCAGTTCTTC
v_gene: TRBV6-1; abundance: -; j_gene: TRBJ2-3; d_gene: -; CDR3aa: CASKRGTSTDTQYF; CDR3nt: TGTGCCAGCAAAAGGGGAACTAGCACAGATACGCAGTATTTT
v_gene: TRBV11-2; abundance: -; j_gene: TRBJ2-1; d_gene: TRBD2; CDR3aa: CASSLVVSGSDEQFF; CDR3nt: TGTGCCAGCAGCTTAGTTGTTAGCGGGAGCGATGAGCAGTTCTTC
v_gene: TRBV6-5; abundance: -; j_gene: TRBJ2-2; d_gene: -; CDR3aa: CASSYLFANTGELFF; CDR3nt: TGTGCCAGCAGTTACTTGTTCGCGAACACCGGGGAGCTGTTTTTT
v_gene: TRBV6-5; abundance: -; j_gene: TRBJ1-5; d_gene: -; CDR3aa: CASSYGGEGNQPQHF; CDR3nt: TGTGCCAGCAGTTACGGGGGCGAGGGCAATCAGCCCCAGCATTTT
v_gene: TRBV7-6; abundance: -; j_gene: TRBJ1-1; d_gene: -; CDR3aa: CASSPGHQSGTEAFF; CDR3nt: TGTGCCAGCAGCCCCGGACACCAGTCGGGCACTGAAGCTTTCTTT
v_gene: TRBV23-1; abundance: -; j_gene: TRBJ2-7; d_gene: -; CDR3aa: CASSQRTGPGLVSYEQYF; CDR3nt: TGCGCCAGCAGTCAACGGACAGGGCCTGGACTAGTTTCCTACGAGCAGTACTTC
v_gene: TRBV9; abundance: -; j_gene: TRBJ1-2; d_gene: -; CDR3aa: CASSVGEGGYGYTF; CDR3nt: TGTGCCAGCAGCGTAGGTGAAGGGGGGTATGGCTACACCTTC
v_gene: TRBV19; abundance: -; j_gene: TRBJ2-7; d_gene: TRBD1; CDR3aa: CASSGRTGFYEQYF; CDR3nt: TGTGCCAGTAGTGGAAGGACAGGGTTCTACGAGCAGTACTTC
v_gene: TRBV28; abundance: -; j_gene: TRBJ2-1; d_gene: -; CDR3aa: CASSWPDEQFF; CDR3nt: TGTGCCAGCAGTTGGCCCGATGAGCAGTTCTTC
v_gene: TRBV19; abundance: few; j_gene: TRBJ1-1; d_gene: -; CDR3aa: CASSIEPGGTEAFF; CDR3nt: TGTGCCAGTAGTATAGAGCCGGGAGGAACTGAAGCTTTCTTT
v_gene: TRBV15; abundance: -; j_gene: TRBJ2-1; d_gene: TRBD2; CDR3aa: CATSRDRLAGVTEQFF; CDR3nt: TGTGCCACCAGCAGAGATCGGCTAGCGGGAGTTACTGAGCAGTTCTTC
v_gene: TRBV11-1; abundance: -; j_gene: TRBJ2-1; d_gene: -; CDR3aa: CASSLVGGIRNEQFF; CDR3nt: TGTGCCAGCAGCTTAGTCGGGGGCATTAGGAATGAGCAGTTCTTC
v_gene: TRBV30; abundance: -; j_gene: TRBJ2-1; d_gene: TRBD2; CDR3aa: CAWSVGLAGHNEQFF; CDR3nt: TGTGCCTGGAGTGTAGGGTTAGCGGGGCACAATGAGCAGTTCTTC
v_gene: TRBV25-1; abundance: -; j_gene: TRBJ1-2; d_gene: TRBD1; CDR3aa: CASSDWDRGDSHGYTF; CDR3nt: TGTGCCAGCAGTGATTGGGACAGGGGGGATTCCCATGGCTACACCTTC
v_gene: TRBV4-3; abundance: -; j_gene: TRBJ1-1; d_gene: -; CDR3aa: CASSQMSGNTEAFF; CDR3nt: TGCGCCAGCAGCCAAATGTCCGGGAACACTGAAGCTTTCTTT
v_gene: TRBV7-9; abundance: -; j_gene: TRBJ2-3; d_gene: -; CDR3aa: CASSLGSALDTQYF; CDR3nt: TGTGCCAGCAGCTTAGGATCGGCCCTGGATACGCAGTATTTT
v_gene: TRBV5-4; abundance: once; j_gene: TRBJ1-2; d_gene: TRBD1; CDR3aa: CASSLPDREPGRGYTF; CDR3nt: TGTGCCAGCAGCTTGCCCGACAGGGAACCAGGTCGTGGCTACACCTTC
v_gene: TRBV30; abundance: few; j_gene: TRBJ2-7; d_gene: -; CDR3aa: CAWSQYEQYF; CDR3nt: TGTGCCTGGAGTCAGTACGAGCAGTACTTC
v_gene: TRBV4-3; abundance: few; j_gene: TRBJ1-2; d_gene: -; CDR3aa: CASSQNPGSGYGYTF; CDR3nt: TGCGCCAGCAGCCAAAACCCCGGGTCGGGCTATGGCTACACCTTC
v_gene: TRBV2; abundance: -; j_gene: TRBJ1-5; d_gene: -; CDR3aa: CATAGDSNQPQHF; CDR3nt: TGTGCCACCGCAGGGGATAGCAATCAGCCCCAGCATTTT
v_gene: TRBV20-1; abundance: -; j_gene: TRBJ2-1; d_gene: -; CDR3aa: CSARDPAGQFF; CDR3nt: TGCAGTGCTAGAGATCCGGCGGGGCAGTTCTTC
v_gene: TRBV9; abundance: -; j_gene: TRBJ1-2; d_gene: TRBD1; CDR3aa: CASSVASKTGSNGYTF; CDR3nt: TGTGCCAGCAGCGTAGCTTCTAAGACAGGGTCGAATGGCTACACCTTC
v_gene: TRBV2; abundance: -; j_gene: TRBJ2-2; d_gene: TRBD1; CDR3aa: CASSPLRGQGRGTGELFF; CDR3nt: TGTGCCAGCAGTCCCCTCCGAGGACAGGGCAGGGGCACCGGGGAGCTGTTTTTT
v_gene: TRBV7-3; abundance: few; j_gene: TRBJ1-1; d_gene: -; CDR3aa: CASSSRRTNTEAFF; CDR3nt: TGTGCCAGCAGCTCACGGAGGACGAACACTGAAGCTTTCTTT
v_gene: TRBV5-4; abundance: few; j_gene: TRBJ1-4; d_gene: -; CDR3aa: CASSLGGSTNEKLFF; CDR3nt: TGTGCCAGCAGCTTGGGGGGCTCGACTAATGAAAAACTGTTTTTT
v_gene: TRBV6-1; abundance: few; j_gene: TRBJ2-1; d_gene: -; CDR3aa: CASLGGTARDNEQFF; CDR3nt: TGTGCCAGCCTAGGTGGTACGGCCCGAGACAATGAGCAGTTCTTC
v_gene: TRBV7-8; abundance: -; j_gene: TRBJ2-5; d_gene: -; CDR3aa: CASSLGLPDETQYF; CDR3nt: TGTGCCAGCAGCTTAGGACTCCCGGATGAGACCCAGTACTTC
v_gene: TRBV10-2; abundance: few; j_gene: TRBJ1-1; d_gene: -; CDR3aa: CASSELSGRSEAFF; CDR3nt: TGCGCCAGCAGTGAGTTAAGCGGGAGGTCTGAAGCTTTCTTT
v_gene: TRBV2; abundance: -; j_gene: TRBJ2-2; d_gene: TRBD2; CDR3aa: CASSEARGLAGLNTGELFF; CDR3nt: TGTGCCAGCAGTGAAGCCCGAGGACTAGCGGGGTTGAACACCGGGGAGCTGTTTTTT
v_gene: TRBV10-1; abundance: -; j_gene: TRBJ2-1; d_gene: -; CDR3aa: CASLKTGPDEQFF; CDR3nt: TGCGCCAGTTTGAAGACAGGTCCCGATGAGCAGTTCTTC
v_gene: TRBV6-5; abundance: -; j_gene: TRBJ2-7; d_gene: TRBD1; CDR3aa: CASSPTGVRAEQYF; CDR3nt: TGTGCCAGCAGCCCGACAGGGGTTAGGGCCGAGCAGTACTTC
v_gene: TRBV5-5; abundance: -; j_gene: TRBJ1-1; d_gene: -; CDR3aa: CASSFSSHMNTEAFF; CDR3nt: TGTGCCAGCAGCTTTAGTAGTCATATGAACACTGAAGCTTTCTTT
v_gene: TRBV2; abundance: -; j_gene: TRBJ2-4; d_gene: -; CDR3aa: CASRDQVAKNIQYF; CDR3nt: TGTGCCAGCAGGGACCAAGTAGCCAAAAACATTCAGTACTTC
v_gene: TRBV2; abundance: few; j_gene: TRBJ1-3; d_gene: -; CDR3aa: CASSEGAGITGNTIYF; CDR3nt: TGTGCCAGCAGTGAGGGGGCAGGAATAACTGGAAACACCATATATTTT
v_gene: TRBV7-8; abundance: -; j_gene: TRBJ2-7; d_gene: -; CDR3aa: CASSPLVGAYEQYF; CDR3nt: TGTGCCAGCAGCCCATTGGTGGGTGCGTACGAGCAGTACTTC
v_gene: TRBV7-2; abundance: -; j_gene: TRBJ2-3; d_gene: TRBD2; CDR3aa: CASSPPGTRSTDTQYF; CDR3nt: TGTGCCAGCAGCCCGCCCGGGACTAGGAGCACAGATACGCAGTATTTT
v_gene: TRBV27; abundance: -; j_gene: TRBJ1-2; d_gene: TRBD1; CDR3aa: CASSLYRGAGYTF; CDR3nt: TGTGCCAGCAGTCTCTACAGGGGGGCTGGCTACACCTTC
v_gene: TRBV7-6; abundance: -; j_gene: TRBJ1-4; d_gene: TRBD1; CDR3aa: CASSLGQGGEKLFF; CDR3nt: TGTGCCAGCAGCTTGGGACAGGGAGGTGAAAAACTGTTTTTT
v_gene: TRBV9; abundance: -; j_gene: TRBJ2-1; d_gene: -; CDR3aa: CASSVVSKTHEQFF; CDR3nt: TGTGCCAGCAGCGTAGTAAGTAAGACCCATGAGCAGTTCTTC
v_gene: TRBV2; abundance: once; j_gene: TRBJ2-1; d_gene: TRBD2; CDR3aa: CASRLAGGDYNEQFF; CDR3nt: TGTGCCAGCAGGCTAGCGGGAGGGGACTACAATGAGCAGTTCTTC
v_gene: TRBV7-9; abundance: -; j_gene: TRBJ2-2; d_gene: TRBD2; CDR3aa: CASSSSGRAHGELFF; CDR3nt: TGTGCCAGCAGCTCTAGCGGGAGGGCCCACGGGGAGCTGTTTTTT